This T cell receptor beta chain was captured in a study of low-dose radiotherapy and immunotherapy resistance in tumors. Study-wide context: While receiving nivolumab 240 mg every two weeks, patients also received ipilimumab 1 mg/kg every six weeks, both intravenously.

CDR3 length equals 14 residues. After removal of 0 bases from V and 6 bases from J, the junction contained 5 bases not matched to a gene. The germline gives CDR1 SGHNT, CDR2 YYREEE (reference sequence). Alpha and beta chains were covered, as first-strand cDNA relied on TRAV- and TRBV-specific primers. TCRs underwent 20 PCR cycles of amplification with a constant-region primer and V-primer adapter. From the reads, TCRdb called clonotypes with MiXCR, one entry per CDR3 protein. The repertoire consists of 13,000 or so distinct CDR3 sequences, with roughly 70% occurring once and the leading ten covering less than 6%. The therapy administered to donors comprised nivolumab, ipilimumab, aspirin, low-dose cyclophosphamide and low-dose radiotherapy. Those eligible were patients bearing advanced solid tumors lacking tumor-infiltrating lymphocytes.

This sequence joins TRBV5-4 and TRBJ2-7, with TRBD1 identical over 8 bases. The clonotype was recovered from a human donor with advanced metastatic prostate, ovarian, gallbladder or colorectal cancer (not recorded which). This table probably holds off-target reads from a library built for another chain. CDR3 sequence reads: CASSLALGTGEQYF. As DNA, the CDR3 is TGTGCCAGCAGCTTGGCGCTGGGGACAGGCGAGCAGTACTTC.